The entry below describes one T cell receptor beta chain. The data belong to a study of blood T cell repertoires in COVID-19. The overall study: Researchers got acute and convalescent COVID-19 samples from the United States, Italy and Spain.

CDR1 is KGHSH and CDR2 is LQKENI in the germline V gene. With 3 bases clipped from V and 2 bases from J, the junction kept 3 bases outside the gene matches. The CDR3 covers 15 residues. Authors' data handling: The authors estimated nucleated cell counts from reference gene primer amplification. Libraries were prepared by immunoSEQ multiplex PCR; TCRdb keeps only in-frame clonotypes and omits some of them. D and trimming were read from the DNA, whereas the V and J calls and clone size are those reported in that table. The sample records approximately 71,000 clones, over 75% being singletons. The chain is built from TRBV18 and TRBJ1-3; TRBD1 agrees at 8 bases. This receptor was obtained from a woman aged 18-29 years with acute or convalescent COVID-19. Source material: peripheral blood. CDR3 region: CASSPRQGTGNTIYF. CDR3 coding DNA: TGTGCCAGCTCACCGCGACAGGGGACTGGAAACACCATATATTTT.